This T cell receptor beta chain was profiled in a study of shared clonotypes between healthy human individuals. Study-wide results and caveats: Sharing across four donors was highest in naive CD4 (about 5%) and lowest in memory CD8 (approximately 0.4%).

TCRdb's copy holds only in-frame clones and misses some; the assay was immunoSEQ multiplex PCR. The top ten hold about 22% of the sample, which has roughly 110,000 clones, about 63% seen once. As to this clone: Its specificity is unknown.

To make CD8 memory, CD45RO+ cells were put together with CCR7-negative CD45RA+ TemRA cells. The germline V gene has CDR1 GTSNPN and CDR2 SVGIG (reference sequence). The CDR3 extends over 13 amino acids. With 3 bases removed from V and 7 bases from J, the gap between germline ends came to 13 bases. The rearrangement joins TRBV30 to TRBJ2-1, with D maybe TRBD1 (6 bases). The sample comprised memory CD8+ T cells sorted from blood. Subset defined: CD45RO+ cells pooled with CCR7-negative TemRA cells. The TCR comes from a woman between 25 and 40 years old in good health. CDR3 in DNA: TGTGCCTGGAGCACAGGGATGTTGAATGAGCAGTTCTTC. It codes for CAWSTGMLNEQFF.